This T cell receptor (beta chain) was sequenced for a study of T cell responses to AZD1222 COVID-19 vaccine. Study observations and caveats: Vaccination with two AZD1222 doses was followed by a rise in Spike-specific TCR breadth and depth. Baseline seropositives among AZD1222 recipients totaled only five to seven.

About this clone itself: Its target is not known.

Assay used: immunoSEQ multiplex PCR; TCRdb lists only in-frame clones, some missing. The data show more than 150,000 clones, more than 90% seen once. CDR3 length equals 14 residues. V shed 3 bases and J 3 bases; nucleotides not matched to a gene: 4. Germline loops: CDR1 KGHSH, CDR2 LQKENI. This TCR derives from an adult who received the AZD1222 COVID-19 vaccine. The input for sequencing was peripheral blood, taken 28 days after the second AZD1222 dose. J is TRBJ2-7 and V is TRBV18; 8 bases fit TRBD1. The CDR3 reads CASSPNRGSYEQYF. The DNA for the CDR3 is TGTGCCAGCTCACCGAACAGGGGGAGCTACGAGCAGTACTTC.